One and the same sample provided the 17 T cell receptor beta chains below, sequenced in a study of T-cell reconstitution after alpha-beta-depleted transplantation in children. TCRbeta library construction was performed incorporating unique molecular identifiers. TCRdb re-derived calls from the PCR reads in MiXCR, one entry per CDR3 protein. The sample contains over 200,000 distinct CDR3 sequences, around 10% of which appear only once. This sample comprised PBMCs from the stem cell graft donor, obtained from the stem cell graft. All receptors derive from a human donor who donated a stem cell graft to a child with acute lymphoblastic leukemia.

This rearrangement joins TRBV10-3 to TRBJ2-1; 7 bases fit TRBD2. Germline lookup yields CDR1 ENHRY and CDR2 SYGVKD. V dropped 6 bases and J dropped 0; count of bases not matched to a gene: 8. CDR3 length: 16 residues. CDR3 bases: TGTGCCATCAGCACGGGGAGGACTAGCTCCTACAATGAGCAGTTCTTC. As protein: CAISTGRTSSYNEQFF.

V is TRBV4-3 and J is TRBJ1-2, with 9 bases identical to TRBD1. The CDR3 totals 15 residues. Per germline, CDR1 LGHNA and CDR2 YSLEER. V trimming: 0 bases; J trimming: 7 bases; junction bases outside the gene matches: 6. The chain's CDR3 is CASSQDQQGAGGYTF. The CDR3 DNA reads as TGCGCCAGCAGCCAAGATCAACAGGGGGCTGGTGGCTACACCTTC.

The chain recombines TRBV5-4 with TRBJ2-1; 11 bases match TRBD2. The V gene end was trimmed by 2 bases and the J gene end by 4 bases; junction bases not matched to a gene: 5. The CDR3 has 16 residues. Germline V gene sequence: CDR1 SGHNT, CDR2 YYREEE (reference sequence). Written as DNA, the CDR3 is TGTGCCAGCAGCTTCCCGACTAGCGGGGCTTACAATGAGCAGTTCTTC. It translates to CASSFPTSGAYNEQFF.

This clonotype was recorded many times. The chain couples TRBV27 to TRBJ1-1; D remains ambiguous. The CDR3 has 13 residues. Per germline, CDR1 MNHEY and CDR2 SMNVEV (reference sequence). V was clipped by 5 bases and J by 10 bases, with 17 bases between them. CDR3 loop: CASSPSSVRLAFF. The CDR3 nucleotides are TGTGCCAGCAGTCCGTCGTCCGTCCGTTTAGCTTTCTTT.

This rearrangement joins TRBV7-9 to TRBJ2-1; D call uncertain. The CDR3 has 16 amino acids. The ends were cut back, 2 bases at V and 2 bases at J, with 13 bases in the middle. In germline, CDR1 is SEHNR, CDR2 FQNEAQ (reference sequence). The CDR3 loop is CASSLWAGLAYNEQFF. CDR3 coding DNA: TGTGCCAGCAGCTTATGGGCAGGCTTGGCCTACAATGAGCAGTTCTTC.

The chain combines TRBV12-3 or TRBV12-4 with TRBJ1-2; D is possibly TRBD1 (5 bases). There are 14 residues in the CDR3. Trimming removed 5 bases from V and 7 bases from J, with 17 bases in between. This chain's CDR3 is CASSPSHDRGGYTF. Here the CDR3 DNA reads TGTGCCAGCAGTCCTAGCCATGACAGAGGTGGCTACACCTTC.

The sample holds many counts of this clonotype. The chain uses TRBV11-2 and TRBJ2-7; D may be TRBD2 (5 bases). Germline assignment: CDR1 SGHAT and CDR2 FQNNGV. Trimming took off 3 bases at V and 3 bases at J, with 12 bases between the two ends. The CDR3 spans 14 residues. This CDR3 is CASSFAGIGYEQYF. DNA of the CDR3: TGTGCCAGCAGCTTCGCCGGGATCGGCTACGAGCAGTACTTC.

Worth noting for this clonotype: A read error is possible here, since a much larger clone lies one base away. Since the CDR3 does not end with the conserved phenylalanine or tryptophan, this likely comes from a read error. V is TRBV20-1 and J is TRBJ2-1, with D possibly being TRBD1 (6 bases). Germline values: CDR1 DFQATT, CDR2 SNEGSKA (reference sequence). V was pared by 0 bases and J by 0 bases, with 12 bases between. This CDR3 contains 16 residues. The CDR3 loop reads CSARDTGTSSYNEQFC. Written as DNA, the CDR3 is TGCAGTGCTAGAGATACAGGGACCAGCTCCTACAATGAGCAGTTCTGC.

Only a few counts were recorded for this clonotype. CDR3 residues: CASTPIIQGGETQYF. CDR3 in DNA: TGTGCCAGCACCCCGATAATACAGGGAGGAGAGACCCAGTACTTC. The chain has TRBV7-9 and TRBJ2-5; TRBD1 or TRBD2 may be the D gene (6 bases each). The CDR3 consists of 15 residues. Per the germline V gene, CDR1 is SEHNR and CDR2 is FQNEAQ (reference sequence). V was trimmed by 7 bases and J by 4 bases, leaving 19 bases between them.

This clonotype was observed many times. The V and J genes are TRBV12-5 and TRBJ2-7; D is unresolved. Germline V gene sequence: CDR1 LGHNT, CDR2 FRNRAP. V lost 1 base and J lost 2, with 6 bases in between. CDR3 size: 13 residues. CDR3 nucleotide sequence: TGTGCTAGTGGTTTGGGAGGTGCCTACGAGCAGTACTTC. Residues: CASGLGGAYEQYF.

The table lists this clonotype with a few counts. The chain employs TRBV5-7 and TRBJ1-1; tentative D call: TRBD1 (5 bases). TRBV5-7 is an ORF for which the function is uncertain. V lost 4 bases and J lost 5, with 12 bases in between. The length of the CDR3 is 13 residues. The CDR3 here is CASSSRVRTEAFF. The CDR3 DNA reads TGTGCCAGCAGCAGCAGGGTTCGGACTGAAGCTTTCTTT.

Ten or more counts support this clonotype. The V and J genes are TRBV12-3 or TRBV12-4 and TRBJ2-2; the D is unclear. With 8 bases removed from V and 4 bases from J, the gap between germline ends came to 14 bases. CDR3 length: 14 amino acids. The CDR3 region has the DNA TGTGCCAGCGTGATAGTGTCTGGCACCGGGGAGCTGTTTTTT. Translated: CASVIVSGTGELFF.

This clonotype has ten or more counts. The J gene is TRBJ2-3, the V gene TRBV6-1; 7 nucleotides align to TRBD2. CDR3 length: 14 amino acids. CDR1 and CDR2 from the germline V gene are MNHNS and SASEGT. V lost 6 bases, J lost 4 bases, and 7 bases stayed unmatched. This CDR3 is CASSGTIGADTQYF. The CDR3 nucleotides read TGTGCCAGCAGCGGGACTATAGGGGCAGATACGCAGTATTTT.

The chain recombines TRBV7-6 with TRBJ2-1; 7 nucleotides line up with TRBD2. Per germline, CDR1 SGHVS and CDR2 FNYEAQ. The CDR3 extends over 15 amino acids. Trimming took 1 base from V and 7 from J; bases not matched to a gene: 7. The CDR3: CASSLDGVAGNEQFF. The CDR3 DNA is TGTGCCAGCAGCTTAGATGGAGTAGCGGGTAATGAGCAGTTCTTC.

This clonotype was found many times. V and J are TRBV12-3 or TRBV12-4 and TRBJ1-2; TRBD1 might be the D (5 bases). Trimming stripped 2 bases from V and 6 bases from J, with 16 bases between. The CDR3 runs 15 residues. This CDR3 is CASSLYLGQGDGYTF. In DNA, the CDR3 is TGTGCCAGCAGTTTATATTTGGGGCAGGGAGATGGCTACACCTTC.

Comments on this clonotype: One junction end disagrees with the germline gene, perhaps due to a read error. The rearrangement uses TRBV7-6 and TRBJ1-6, with TRBD1 matching 7 bases. This CDR3 spans 14 amino acids. The germline V gene encodes CDR1 SGHVS and CDR2 FNYEAQ. CDR3 amino acids: CASRTGTENSPLRF. For the CDR3, the DNA is TGTGCCAGCAGAACCGGGACAGAAAATTCACCCCTCCGCTTT.

This clonotype was recorded at least ten times. This chain's CDR3 is CASSQRGEKGTQYF. The CDR3 DNA reads TGTGCCAGCAGTCAACGTGGCGAGAAGGGGACCCAGTACTTC. This chain links TRBV6-1 with TRBJ2-5; D uncertain. V was shortened by 5 bases and J by 7 bases, with 17 bases between the two germline ends. This CDR3 region has 14 residues. CDR1 and CDR2 from the germline V gene are MNHNS and SASEGT.